The 9 T cell receptor beta chains below were found in one sample sequenced in a study of T cell repertoires in cytomegalovirus infection. TCRdb independently ran MiXCR on the reads; one entry per CDR3 protein. The sample holds around 900,000 distinct CDR3 sequences, around 32% seen once. The antigens of these receptors remain unknown. This specimen was cultured CD8+ T cells from PBMCs, taken from culture after CMV antigen stimulation. Every receptor here comes from a human donor in good health (CMV status not recorded). Some clones in this sample may be carry-over from other donors' samples.

The J gene is TRBJ2-1, the V gene TRBV2, with D possibly being TRBD1 or TRBD2 (6 bases each). Per the germline V gene, CDR1 is SNHLY and CDR2 is FYNNEI. The length of the CDR3 is 13 residues. Trimming removed 6 bases at V and 6 bases at J, with 12 bases between. CDR3 sequence: CASRRRGVNEQFF. In nucleotides, the CDR3 is TGTGCCAGCAGACGAAGGGGGGTCAATGAGCAGTTCTTC.

J is TRBJ1-6 and V is TRBV27, with a tentative D call TRBD1 (5 bases). Per the germline V gene, CDR1 is MNHEY and CDR2 is SMNVEV (reference sequence). The CDR3 has 15 residues. V dropped 2 bases and J dropped 12 bases, with 17 bases sitting between them. The CDR3 spells CASSLSLTGGLPLHF. The CDR3 nucleotides read TGTGCCAGCAGTTTAAGTTTGACTGGGGGATTACCCCTCCACTTT.

This chain joins TRBV6-4 and TRBJ1-1, with D maybe TRBD1 (6 bases). The CDR3 extends over 13 amino acids. V was clipped by 3 bases and J by 9 bases, with 14 bases between them. The germline V gene encodes CDR1 MRHNA and CDR2 SNTAGT. CDR3 residues: CASSEGVGDKAFF. The CDR3 bases are TGTGCCAGCAGTGAAGGGGTCGGGGACAAAGCTTTCTTT.

In its sample, this clonotype was seen a few times. V and J are TRBV27 and TRBJ1-2; D uncertain. CDR3 length equals 13 residues. V lost 6 bases to trimming and J lost 7 bases, with 15 bases between them. Germline lookup yields CDR1 MNHEY and CDR2 SMNVEV (reference sequence). DNA of the CDR3: TGTGCCAGCAGCACCCACGGTAGCGGTGGCTACACCTTC. Encoded protein: CASSTHGSGGYTF.

The V call is TRBV6-5, the J call TRBJ2-1, with 7 bases identical to TRBD1. V lost 2 bases, J lost 2 bases, and 6 bases stayed unmatched. Germline loops: CDR1 MNHEY, CDR2 SVGAGI. The CDR3 is 16 residues long. The CDR3 sequence is CASSYTARGPYNEQFF. The CDR3 region has the DNA TGTGCCAGCAGTTACACTGCGAGGGGGCCCTACAATGAGCAGTTCTTC.

The chain carries TRBV7-3 and TRBJ2-1, with 10 bases that match TRBD2. Trimming cost V 4 bases and J 7 bases; bases outside gene matches: 7. CDR1 SGHTA and CDR2 FQGTGA come from the germline V gene. There are 15 residues in the CDR3. The CDR3 protein is CASSWTAGGINEQFF. The CDR3 region has the DNA TGTGCCAGCAGCTGGACAGCGGGGGGGATTAATGAGCAGTTCTTC. Full variable domain (missing parts from reference TRBV7-3 and TRBJ2-1): GAGVSQTPSNKVTEKGKYVELRCDPISGHTALYWYRQSLGQGPEFLIYFQGTGAADDSGLPNDRFFAVRPEGSVSTLKIQRTERGDSAVYLCASSWTAGGINEQFFGPGTRLTVL.

On this clonotype itself: Germline is not matched at one junction end, which may reflect a read error. The gene calls are TRBV7-6 and TRBJ2-2; D is uncertain. The CDR3 sequence is 13 residues long. Germline-derived CDR1 and CDR2 are SGHVS and FNYEAQ. The chain's CDR3 is CASGFTLTGELFF. CDR3 in DNA: TGTGCCAGCGGCTTTACCCTGACCGGGGAGCTGTTTTTT. Variable domain in full (rest from reference TRBV7-6 and TRBJ2-2): GAGVSQSPRYKVTKRGQDVALRCDPISGHVSLYWYRQALGQGPEFLTYFNYEAQQDKSGLPNDRFSAERPEGSISTLTIQRTEQRDSAMYRCASGFTLTGELFFGEGSRLTVL.

This clonotype occurred many times. J is TRBJ2-5 and V is TRBV6-5, with D possibly being TRBD1 (6 bases). V was cut by 1 base and J by 2 bases, with 14 bases left in between. Per germline, CDR1 MNHEY and CDR2 SVGAGI. This CDR3 has 16 amino acids. This CDR3 reads CASSYFSWTDQETQYF. In DNA, the CDR3 is TGTGCCAGCAGTTACTTCTCTTGGACAGATCAAGAGACCCAGTACTTC.

The chain couples TRBV6-5 to TRBJ1-2; possible D gene TRBD1, 6 bases. Germline assignment: CDR1 MNHEY and CDR2 SVGAGI. The CDR3 contains 15 residues. V was cut by 2 bases and J by 4 bases, with 14 bases left in between. The CDR3 bases are TGTGCCAGCAGTTACGGCGTAGGACAGAGCTATGGCTACACCTTC. Its protein product is CASSYGVGQSYGYTF.